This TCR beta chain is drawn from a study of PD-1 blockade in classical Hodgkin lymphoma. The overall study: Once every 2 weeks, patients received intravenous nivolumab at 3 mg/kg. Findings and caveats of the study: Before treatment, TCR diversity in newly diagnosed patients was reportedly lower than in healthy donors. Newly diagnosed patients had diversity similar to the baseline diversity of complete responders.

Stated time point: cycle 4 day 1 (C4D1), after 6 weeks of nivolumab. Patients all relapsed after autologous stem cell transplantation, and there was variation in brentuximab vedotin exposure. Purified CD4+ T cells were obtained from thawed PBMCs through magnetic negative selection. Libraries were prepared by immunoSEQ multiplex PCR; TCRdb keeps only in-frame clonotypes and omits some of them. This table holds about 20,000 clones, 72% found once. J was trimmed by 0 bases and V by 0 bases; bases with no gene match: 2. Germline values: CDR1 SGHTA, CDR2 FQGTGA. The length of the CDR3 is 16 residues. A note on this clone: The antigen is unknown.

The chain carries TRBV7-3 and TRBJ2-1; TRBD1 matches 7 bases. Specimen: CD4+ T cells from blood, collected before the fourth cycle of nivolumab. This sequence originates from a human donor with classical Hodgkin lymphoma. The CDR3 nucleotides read TGTGCCAGCAGCTTAACCTGGGACAGCTCCTACAATGAGCAGTTCTTC. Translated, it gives CASSLTWDSSYNEQFF.